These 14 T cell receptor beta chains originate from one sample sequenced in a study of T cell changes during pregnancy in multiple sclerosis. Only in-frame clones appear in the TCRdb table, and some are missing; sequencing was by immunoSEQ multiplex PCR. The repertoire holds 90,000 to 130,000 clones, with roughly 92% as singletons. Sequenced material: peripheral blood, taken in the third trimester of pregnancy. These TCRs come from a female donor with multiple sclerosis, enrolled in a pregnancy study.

This CDR3 reads CASSQGDNPSNQHF. The CDR3 bases are TGCGCCAGCAGCCAGGGAGACAACCCCAGTAACCAGCATTTT. This chain connects TRBV4-1 to TRBJ1-5; D uncertain. Germline V gene lookup returns CDR1 MGHRA and CDR2 YSYEKL. The germline V and J ends were trimmed by 3 bases and 12 bases, with 18 bases remaining between them. CDR3 length: 14 residues.

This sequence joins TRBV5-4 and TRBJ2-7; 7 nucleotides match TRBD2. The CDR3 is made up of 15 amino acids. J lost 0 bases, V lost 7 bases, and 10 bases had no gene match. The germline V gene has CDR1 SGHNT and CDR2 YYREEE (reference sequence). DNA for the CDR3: TGTGCCAGCGGTGCGTTCGAGCGGGGCTCCTACGAGCAGTACTTC. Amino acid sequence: CASGAFERGSYEQYF.

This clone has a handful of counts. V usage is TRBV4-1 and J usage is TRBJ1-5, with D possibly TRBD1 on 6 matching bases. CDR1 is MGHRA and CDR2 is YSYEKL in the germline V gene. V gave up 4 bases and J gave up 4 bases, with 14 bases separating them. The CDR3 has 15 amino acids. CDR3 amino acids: CASSPRDMVNQPQHF. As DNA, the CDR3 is TGCGCCAGCAGCCCCAGGGACATGGTAAATCAGCCCCAGCATTTT.

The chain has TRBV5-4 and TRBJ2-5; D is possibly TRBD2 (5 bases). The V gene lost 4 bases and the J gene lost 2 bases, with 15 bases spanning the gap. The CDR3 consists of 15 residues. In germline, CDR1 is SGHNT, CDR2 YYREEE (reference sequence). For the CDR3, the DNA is TGTGCCAGCAGCGGTGGGAGCGGAGTTCAAGAGACCCAGTACTTC. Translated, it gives CASSGGSGVQETQYF. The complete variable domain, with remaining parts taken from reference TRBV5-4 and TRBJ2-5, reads ETGVTQSPTHLIKTRGQQVTLRCSSQSGHNTVSWYQQALGQGPQFIFQYYREEENGRGNFPPRFSGLQFPNYSSELNVNALELDDSALYLCASSGGSGVQETQYFGPGTRLLVL.

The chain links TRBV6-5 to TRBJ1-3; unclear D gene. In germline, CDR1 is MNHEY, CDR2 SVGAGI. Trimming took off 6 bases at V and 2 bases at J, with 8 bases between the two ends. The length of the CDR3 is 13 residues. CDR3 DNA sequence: TGTGCCAGCAGGGCAGACACTGGAAACACCATATATTTT. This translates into CASRADTGNTIYF.

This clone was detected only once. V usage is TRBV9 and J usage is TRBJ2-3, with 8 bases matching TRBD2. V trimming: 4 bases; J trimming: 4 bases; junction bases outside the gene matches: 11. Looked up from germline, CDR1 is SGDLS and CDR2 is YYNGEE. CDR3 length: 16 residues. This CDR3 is CASSSHSGSSADTQYF. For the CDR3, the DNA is TGTGCCAGCAGCTCCCACAGCGGGAGTTCGGCAGATACGCAGTATTTT. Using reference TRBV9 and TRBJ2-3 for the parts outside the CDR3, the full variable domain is DSGVTQTPKHLITATGQRVTLRCSPRSGDLSVYWYQQSLDQGLQFLIQYYNGEERAKGNILERFSAQQFPDLHSELNLSSLELGDSALYFCASSSHSGSSADTQYFGPGTRLTVL.

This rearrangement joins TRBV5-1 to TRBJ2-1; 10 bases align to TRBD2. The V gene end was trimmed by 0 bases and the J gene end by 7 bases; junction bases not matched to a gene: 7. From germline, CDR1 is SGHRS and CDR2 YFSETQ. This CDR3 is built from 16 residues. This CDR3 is CASSLGLSGRDNEQFF. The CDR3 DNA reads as TGCGCCAGCAGCTTGGGGCTCAGCGGGAGGGATAATGAGCAGTTCTTC.

Here the CDR3 DNA reads TGTGCCACCAGAATAACTAACTATGGCTACACCTTC. Translating it yields CATRITNYGYTF. V and J are TRBV28 and TRBJ1-2; unclear D gene. Trimming pared 10 bases from V and 0 bases from J, leaving 9 bases between. The germline gives CDR1 MDHEN, CDR2 SYDVKM. This CDR3 is 12 amino acids long.

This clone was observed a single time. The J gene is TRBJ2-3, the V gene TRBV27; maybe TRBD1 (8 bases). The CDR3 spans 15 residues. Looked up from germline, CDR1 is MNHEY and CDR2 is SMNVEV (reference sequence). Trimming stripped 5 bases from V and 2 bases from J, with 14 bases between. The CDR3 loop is CASSRQGRDTDTQYF. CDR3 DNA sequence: TGTGCCAGCAGTAGACAGGGGAGGGACACAGATACGCAGTATTTT.

CDR3 sequence: CASSTDRENEQFF. Here the CDR3 DNA reads TGTGCCAGTAGTACGGACAGGGAAAATGAGCAGTTCTTC. This chain connects TRBV19 to TRBJ2-1; 8 bases map to TRBD1. CDR1 and CDR2 (germline): LNHDA, SQIVND (reference sequence). This CDR3 comprises 13 residues. The trim removed 4 bases at V and 7 bases at J, leaving 3 bases unmatched.

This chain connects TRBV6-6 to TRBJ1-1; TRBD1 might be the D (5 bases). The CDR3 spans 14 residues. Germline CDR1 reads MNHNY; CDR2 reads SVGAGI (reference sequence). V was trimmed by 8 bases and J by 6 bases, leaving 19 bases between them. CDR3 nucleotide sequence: TGTGCCAGCGGGGCAGACAGTCCCCAAGCTGAAGCTTTCTTT. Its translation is CASGADSPQAEAFF.

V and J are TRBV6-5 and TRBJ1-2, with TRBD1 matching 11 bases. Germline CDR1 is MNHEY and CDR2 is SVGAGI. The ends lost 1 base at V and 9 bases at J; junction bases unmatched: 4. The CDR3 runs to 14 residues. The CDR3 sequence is CASSYLGQGGSYTF. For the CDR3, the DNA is TGTGCCAGCAGTTACTTGGGACAGGGGGGAAGCTACACCTTC.

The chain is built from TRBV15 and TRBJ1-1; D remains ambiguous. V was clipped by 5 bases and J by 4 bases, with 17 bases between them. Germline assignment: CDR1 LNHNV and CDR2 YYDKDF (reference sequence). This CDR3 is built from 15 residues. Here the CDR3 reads CATSRNAGSGTEAFF. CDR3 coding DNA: TGTGCCACCAGCCGCAATGCGGGGTCGGGCACTGAAGCTTTCTTT.

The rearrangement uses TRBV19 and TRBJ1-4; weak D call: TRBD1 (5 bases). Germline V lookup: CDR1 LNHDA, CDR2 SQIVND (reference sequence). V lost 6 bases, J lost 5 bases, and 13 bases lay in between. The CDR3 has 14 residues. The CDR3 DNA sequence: TGTGCCAGTAGGGGAGGGACGGAGAATGAAAAACTGTTTTTT. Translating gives CASRGGTENEKLFF.